These 23 T cell receptor beta chains share one sample of origin, sequenced in a study of identifying expanded T cells in peripheral blood. Method: immunoSEQ multiplex PCR; TCRdb's copy keeps in-frame clones and lacks some. The table includes tens of thousands of clones, 88% detected once. Sequencing was performed on blood. Receptors originate from a person aged 18 to 70 in good health.

The chain recombines TRBV6-6 with TRBJ2-7; the D is unclear. V lost 0 bases and J 10 bases, leaving 7 bases between the germline ends. The CDR3 is made up of 11 amino acids. Germline-derived CDR1 and CDR2 are MNHNY and SVGAGI (reference sequence). The chain's CDR3 is CASSYSALQYF. CDR3 nucleotide sequence: TGTGCCAGCAGTTACTCGGCTCTTCAGTACTTC.

This sequence joins TRBV28 and TRBJ1-2; D ambiguous. CDR1 MDHEN and CDR2 SYDVKM come from the germline V gene. The length of the CDR3 is 11 residues. Trimming stripped 2 bases from V and 8 bases from J, with 6 bases between. CDR3 region: CASSLTRGYTF. The CDR3 coding sequence is TGTGCCAGCAGTTTAACCAGGGGCTACACCTTC.

The J gene is TRBJ2-7, the V gene TRBV6-6, with a weak D call TRBD2 (5 bases). The CDR3 is 13 residues long. Trimming left V 7 bases short and J 3 bases short, with 13 bases between. The germline CDR1 and CDR2 sequences are MNHNY and SVGAGI (reference sequence). The CDR3, as DNA: TGTGCCAGCACCGCCCTTGGAGGCTACGAGCAGTACTTC. As protein: CASTALGGYEQYF.

This chain uses TRBV10-3 with TRBJ1-1; D call uncertain. The CDR3 spans 13 residues. Germline-derived CDR1 and CDR2 are ENHRY and SYGVKD. The V and J ends lost 4 bases and 4 bases respectively, with 10 bases between them. The CDR3 DNA follows: TGTGCCATCAGTGGTTCGGAGGGCACTGAAGCTTTCTTT. Protein sequence: CAISGSEGTEAFF.

This clone was observed a few times. This chain links TRBV10-3 with TRBJ1-2; perhaps TRBD1 as D (6 bases). The V gene lost 6 bases and the J gene lost 4 bases, with 15 bases spanning the gap. CDR3 length: 14 amino acids. The V gene's germline CDR1 is ENHRY and CDR2 SYGVKD. The CDR3 sequence: CAIRDHRDRYGYTF. CDR3 coding DNA: TGTGCCATCAGGGACCACAGGGACCGCTATGGCTACACCTTC.

This sequence joins TRBV7-9 and TRBJ1-2; perhaps TRBD1 as D (5 bases). The CDR3 is made up of 13 amino acids. Germline-derived CDR1 and CDR2 are SEHNR and FQNEAQ (reference sequence). V was shortened by 3 bases and J by 1 base, with 6 bases between the two germline ends. CDR3 nucleotide sequence: TGTGCCAGCAGCTTGGGACTTAACTATGGCTACACCTTC. This codes for CASSLGLNYGYTF.

This clone was detected only once. The V call is TRBV6-5, the J call TRBJ2-3; D gene unclear. This CDR3 spans 16 amino acids. V dropped 0 bases and J dropped 0 bases, with 10 bases sitting between them. Germline loops: CDR1 MNHEY, CDR2 SVGAGI. CDR3 sequence (DNA): TGTGCCAGCAGTTACTCGGTGAGACTGAGCACAGATACGCAGTATTTT. It yields the protein CASSYSVRLSTDTQYF.

CDR3 sequence: CASRPLGSNYEQYF. The CDR3 DNA reads as TGTGCCAGCAGGCCGCTGGGCAGCAACTACGAGCAGTACTTC. The J gene is TRBJ2-7, the V gene TRBV6-1, with no clear D. This CDR3 region has 14 residues. Germline V CDR1 and CDR2: MNHNS, SASEGT. V lost 6 bases and J 3 bases, leaving 15 bases between the germline ends.

V is TRBV5-6 and J is TRBJ2-5; 11 positions agree with TRBD1. Germline V lookup: CDR1 SGHDT, CDR2 YYEEEE. J gave up 8 bases and V 1 base, and 13 bases lay outside the gene matches. The length of the CDR3 is 17 residues. CDR3 region: CASSLFMLRTGGHTQYF. In DNA, the CDR3 is TGTGCCAGCAGCTTGTTTATGCTGAGGACAGGGGGCCATACCCAGTACTTC. Using reference TRBV5-6 and TRBJ2-5 for the parts outside the CDR3, the full variable domain is DAGVTQSPTHLIKTRGQQVTLRCSPKSGHDTVSWYQQALGQGPQFIFQYYEEEERQRGNFPDRFSGHQFPNYSSELNVNALLLGDSALYLCASSLFMLRTGGHTQYFGPGTRLLVL.

This sequence joins TRBV10-3 and TRBJ1-5; 8 bases are shared with TRBD1. Germline assignment: CDR1 ENHRY and CDR2 SYGVKD. This CDR3 region has 15 residues. J lost 0 bases, V lost 10 bases, and 8 bases had no gene match. The CDR3 region has the DNA TGTGCCACCAAAGGACAGGGAGATAGCAATCAGCCCCAGCATTTT. Translated: CATKGQGDSNQPQHF.

The rearrangement links TRBV19 to TRBJ1-5; a weak D match, TRBD1 (6 bases). From germline, CDR1 is LNHDA and CDR2 SQIVND (reference sequence). The CDR3 has 17 residues. The V gene lost 0 bases and the J gene lost 5 bases, with 17 bases spanning the gap. Here the CDR3 reads CASSIDWMDSDHQPQHF. The CDR3 DNA sequence: TGTGCCAGTAGTATAGATTGGATGGACAGCGACCATCAGCCCCAGCATTTT.

The gene calls are TRBV19 and TRBJ1-2, with 9 positions matching TRBD1. V lost 3 bases and J lost 4; bases outside the gene matches: 21. The CDR3 has 20 amino acids. The germline V gene has CDR1 LNHDA and CDR2 SQIVND (reference sequence). The CDR3 loop reads CASSIKSVLVGQGSGYGYTF. In DNA form, the CDR3 reads TGTGCCAGTAGTATTAAATCGGTCCTCGTCGGACAGGGGTCTGGCTATGGCTACACCTTC.

The rearrangement joins TRBV11-2 to TRBJ2-2, with 7 nucleotides matching TRBD2. After removal of 3 bases from V and 6 bases from J, the junction contained 7 bases not matched to a gene. Germline CDR1 reads SGHAT; CDR2 reads FQNNGV. The CDR3 covers 15 residues. Written as DNA, the CDR3 is TGTGCCAGCAGCTTTTTTCGACTAGCACCCGGGGAGCTGTTTTTT. It codes for CASSFFRLAPGELFF.

V gene TRBV2 combines with J gene TRBJ1-2; no firm D call. V was cut by 3 bases and J by 8 bases, with 10 bases left in between. This CDR3 spans 12 amino acids. Germline V CDR1 and CDR2: SNHLY, FYNNEI. As DNA, the CDR3 is TGTGCCAGCAGTGACTGGGCAGCGGGCTACACCTTC. Encoded protein: CASSDWAAGYTF.

The rearrangement links TRBV14 to TRBJ2-2, with 7 bases identical to TRBD2. The CDR3 contains 16 residues. With 6 bases clipped from V and 0 bases from J, the junction kept 7 bases outside the gene matches. From germline, CDR1 is SGHDN and CDR2 FVKESK. The DNA for the CDR3 is TGTGCCAGCAGGCAATCGGGACTATCGAACACCGGGGAGCTGTTTTTT. It yields the protein CASRQSGLSNTGELFF.

The chain combines TRBV4-3 with TRBJ2-7; 13 positions match TRBD2. CDR1 is LGHNA and CDR2 is YSLEER in the germline V gene. V dropped 0 bases and J dropped 2; count of bases not matched to a gene: 1. This CDR3 has 16 amino acids. The chain's CDR3 is CASSQETSGGTYEQYF. As DNA, the CDR3 is TGCGCCAGCAGCCAAGAGACTAGCGGGGGGACCTACGAGCAGTACTTC.

The rearrangement joins TRBV7-2 to TRBJ1-1; D remains ambiguous. The germline V and J ends were trimmed by 0 bases and 0 bases, with 5 bases remaining between them. This CDR3 is built from 14 residues. From germline, CDR1 is SGHTA and CDR2 FQGNSA. As DNA, the CDR3 is TGTGCCAGCAGCTTAGCCACAGTGAACACTGAAGCTTTCTTT. Translation gives CASSLATVNTEAFF.

This chain joins TRBV29-1 and TRBJ2-3; the D call may be TRBD1 or TRBD2 (5 bases each). V lost 6 bases and J lost 5, with 15 bases in between. Germline assignment: CDR1 SQVTM and CDR2 ANQGSEA. The CDR3 loop spans 13 amino acids. The CDR3 DNA is TGCAGCGTCCCCGGTGGGGCGGGAGATACGCAGTATTTT. Encoded protein: CSVPGGAGDTQYF.

The chain uses TRBV12-5 and TRBJ2-7; D unclear. V was pared by 1 base and J by 7 bases, with 5 bases between. Germline V lookup: CDR1 LGHNT, CDR2 FRNRAP. The CDR3 is made up of 11 amino acids. The CDR3 region has the DNA TGTGCTAGTGGTTTGGGAACGGAGCAGTACTTC. Encoded protein: CASGLGTEQYF.

This clone has just one count. The chain couples TRBV7-2 to TRBJ2-3, with D unresolved. CDR1 is SGHTA and CDR2 is FQGNSA in the germline V gene. The V end was cut by 5 bases, the J end by 5 bases, with 14 bases between. This CDR3 is built from 14 residues. DNA of the CDR3: TGTGCCAGCAGCCCCTTCCTTGCTCAAGATACGCAGTATTTT. Translating it yields CASSPFLAQDTQYF. Variable domain in full (rest from reference TRBV7-2 and TRBJ2-3): GAGVSQSPSNKVTEKGKDVELRCDPISGHTALYWYRQSLGQGLEFLIYFQGNSAPDKSGLPSDRFSAERTGGSVSTLTIQRTQQEDSAVYLCASSPFLAQDTQYFGPGTRLTVL.

The chain has TRBV30 and TRBJ1-3; tentatively, D is TRBD1 (5 bases). Trimming left V 4 bases short and J 0 bases short, with 7 bases between. Germline lookup yields CDR1 GTSNPN and CDR2 SVGIG (reference sequence). The CDR3 spans 13 residues. CDR3 nucleotides: TGTGCCTGGATGGGGCTCTCTGGAAACACCATATATTTT. Translation gives CAWMGLSGNTIYF.

This sequence joins TRBV18 and TRBJ2-5; 8 bases are shared with TRBD2. The length of the CDR3 is 14 residues. Germline CDR1 reads KGHSH; CDR2 reads LQKENI. V lost 4 bases and J lost 4; bases outside the gene matches: 5. In nucleotides, the CDR3 is TGTGCCAGCTCACTCGGGACTAGAAGAGAGACCCAGTACTTC. It translates to CASSLGTRRETQYF.

The table lists this clone with a count of one. The chain links TRBV6-5 to TRBJ1-3, with D hard to call. Germline loops: CDR1 MNHEY, CDR2 SVGAGI. CDR3 length equals 11 residues. V was cut by 3 bases and J by 7 bases, with 4 bases left in between. CDR3 bases: TGTGCCAGCAGTTATTCTAACACCATATATTTT. It specifies CASSYSNTIYF.